The rows below give T cell receptor beta chains drawn from one sample of a study of T-cell memory formation after mild COVID-19. One entry per CDR3 protein results from TCRdb running MiXCR on the 5' RACE reads. The sample records under 300,000 distinct CDR3 sequences, roughly 15% being singletons. Sequencing was carried out using PBMCs or a T cell subset sorted from them (not recorded which). The source is a man in his late teens or twenties who had mild COVID-19 (a few samples of this study predate the infection). Cell type and time point are not known. Each CDR3 is given with its conserved first and last residue. The order of the fields is V gene, clone size, J gene, CDR3 length, D gene, CDR3 DNA, CDR3 protein. A D gene is named only where the DNA matches it firmly. Size tells how often a clone was seen (once, few, many) or the class of an expanded clone, and some rows leave it out.

V gene: TRBV4-1
clone size: few
J gene: TRBJ2-3
CDR3 length: 17
D gene: NA
CDR3 DNA: TGCGCCAGCAGCCAAGATGGGCCAGCTCTTAGCACAGATACGCAGTATTTT
CDR3 protein: CASSQDGPALSTDTQYF

V gene: TRBV5-6
clone size: few
J gene: TRBJ2-7
CDR3 length: 15
D gene: NA
CDR3 DNA: TGTGCCAGCAGCGGGAACCCGGATCGGTCGTGGGAGCAGTACTTC
CDR3 protein: CASSGNPDRSWEQYF

V gene: TRBV5-5
clone size: NA
J gene: TRBJ2-3
CDR3 length: 15
D gene: TRBD2
CDR3 DNA: TGTGCCAGCAGCTCAGCACTAGCGGGCACAGATACGCAGTATTTT
CDR3 protein: CASSSALAGTDTQYF

V gene: TRBV4-1
clone size: few
J gene: TRBJ2-6
CDR3 length: 22
D gene: TRBD1
CDR3 DNA: TGCGCCAGCAGCCAAGCCCCCGGGACAGCCGTTAAAATAACCCCTGGGGCCAACGTCCTGACTTTC
CDR3 protein: CASSQAPGTAVKITPGANVLTF

V gene: TRBV29-1
clone size: NA
J gene: TRBJ2-3
CDR3 length: 13
D gene: TRBD1
CDR3 DNA: TGCAGCGGATACCAGGGGGCGTCAGATACGCAGTATTTT
CDR3 protein: CSGYQGASDTQYF

V gene: TRBV7-2
clone size: few
J gene: TRBJ1-5
CDR3 length: 14
D gene: NA
CDR3 DNA: TGTGCCAGCAGCCCCGACGGGACCAATCAGCCCCAGCATTTT
CDR3 protein: CASSPDGTNQPQHF

V gene: TRBV11-2
clone size: few
J gene: TRBJ1-2
CDR3 length: 16
D gene: NA
CDR3 DNA: TGTGCCAGCAGCCCAGGTCGGGGGCTATACCCGATCGGCTACACCTTC
CDR3 protein: CASSPGRGLYPIGYTF

V gene: TRBV3-1
clone size: NA
J gene: TRBJ1-1
CDR3 length: 15
D gene: NA
CDR3 DNA: TGTGCCAGCAGCCAAGAATCGGCCCCGAACACTGAAGCTTTCTTT
CDR3 protein: CASSQESAPNTEAFF

V gene: TRBV27
clone size: NA
J gene: TRBJ2-1
CDR3 length: 14
D gene: NA
CDR3 DNA: TGTGCCAGCAGTTTAAGGCTAGCCTACAATGAGCAGTTCTTC
CDR3 protein: CASSLRLAYNEQFF

V gene: TRBV3-1
clone size: NA
J gene: TRBJ2-2
CDR3 length: 15
D gene: TRBD2
CDR3 DNA: TGTGCCAGCAGCCAAGTCAGCGGGGTAACCGGGGAGCTGTTTTTT
CDR3 protein: CASSQVSGVTGELFF

V gene: TRBV14
clone size: NA
J gene: TRBJ2-2
CDR3 length: 13
D gene: NA
CDR3 DNA: TGTGCCAGCAGCCCCTCGGGAATCGGGGAGCTGTTTTTT
CDR3 protein: CASSPSGIGELFF

V gene: TRBV6-6
clone size: few
J gene: TRBJ1-4
CDR3 length: 14
D gene: TRBD1
CDR3 DNA: TGTGCCAGCAGCCCTCAGGGGGCTGGTGAAAAACTGTTTTTT
CDR3 protein: CASSPQGAGEKLFF

V gene: TRBV4-3
clone size: few
J gene: TRBJ1-2
CDR3 length: 14
D gene: TRBD1
CDR3 DNA: TGCGCCAGCAGCCTACAGACAGGGAACTATGGCTACACCTTC
CDR3 protein: CASSLQTGNYGYTF

V gene: TRBV7-9
clone size: NA
J gene: TRBJ1-6
CDR3 length: 16
D gene: TRBD1
CDR3 DNA: TGTGCCAGCAGATCTACAGGGGCCTCCTATAATTCACCCCTCCACTTT
CDR3 protein: CASRSTGASYNSPLHF

V gene: TRBV6-5
clone size: NA
J gene: TRBJ1-2
CDR3 length: 15
D gene: NA
CDR3 DNA: TGTGCCAGCAATGGGAGGCTGCATCCTAACTATGGCTACACCTTC
CDR3 protein: CASNGRLHPNYGYTF